The clone carrying this T cell receptor beta chain was observed a handful of times. As yet, its antigen is unknown. This CDR3 region has 14 residues. V shed 5 bases and J shed 0 bases, with 11 bases lying between them. CDR1 is SGHTA, CDR2 FQGNSA, per germline. The sample originates from a study of radiotherapy plus CTLA-4 blockade in lung cancer. Study information: Among patients, less than 20% showed objective responses, and around 30% had disease control. Study-level results: TCR clones of tumor origin grew in blood after radiotherapy plus ipilimumab.

Generated by immunoSEQ multiplex PCR, the TCRdb table keeps only in-frame clones and is missing some. In the table there are 60,000 or so clones, about three quarters of which are singletons. Chemo-refractory metastatic non-small-cell lung cancer patients received focal radiation with ipilimumab CTLA-4 blockade. The sequence was obtained from a human donor with non-small cell lung cancer who had a partial response to radiotherapy plus ipilimumab. The rearrangement joins TRBV7-2 to TRBJ2-7; D may be TRBD1 (6 bases). Sequencing was performed on peripheral blood, taken from a patient treated with radiotherapy plus ipilimumab. CDR3 in amino acids: CASSPTTGSYEQYF. The CDR3 bases are TGTGCCAGCAGCCCCACGACAGGCTCCTACGAGCAGTACTTC.